Below, one T cell receptor beta chain is given with its context. This sample was taken from a study of blood T cell repertoires in COVID-19. Germline lookup yields CDR1 MNHEY and CDR2 SMNVEV (reference sequence). The CDR3 is made up of 13 amino acids. V dropped 5 bases and J dropped 0 bases, with 8 bases sitting between them. Methods used by the authors: Reference gene primer amplification yielded estimated nucleated cell counts. Generated by immunoSEQ multiplex PCR, the TCRdb table keeps only in-frame clones and is missing some. V and J calls and clone size are copied from that table; D and trimming were computed from the DNA. The sample contains some 96,000 clones, 75% to 95% of which appear only once.

The chain recombines TRBV27 with TRBJ2-7, with a tentative D call TRBD1 (5 bases). The source of this sequence is a man aged 55 to 70 with acute or convalescent COVID-19. The specimen sequenced was peripheral blood. The CDR3 reads CASSPDSSYEQYF. The CDR3 DNA is TGTGCCAGCAGTCCAGACAGCTCCTACGAGCAGTACTTC.